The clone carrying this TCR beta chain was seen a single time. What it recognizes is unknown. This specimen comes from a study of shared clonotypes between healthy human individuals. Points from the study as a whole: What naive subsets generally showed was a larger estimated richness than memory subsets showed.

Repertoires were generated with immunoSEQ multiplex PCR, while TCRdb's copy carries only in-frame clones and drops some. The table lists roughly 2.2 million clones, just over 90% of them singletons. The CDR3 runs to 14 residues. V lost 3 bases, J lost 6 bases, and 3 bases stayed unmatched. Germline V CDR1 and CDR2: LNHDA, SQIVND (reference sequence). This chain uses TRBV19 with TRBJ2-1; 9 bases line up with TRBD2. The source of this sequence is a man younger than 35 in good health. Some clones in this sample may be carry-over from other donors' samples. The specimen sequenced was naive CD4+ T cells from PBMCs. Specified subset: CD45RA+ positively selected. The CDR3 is CASSMGGRANEQFF. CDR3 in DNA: TGTGCCAGTAGTATGGGCGGGAGGGCCAATGAGCAGTTCTTC.